These T cell receptor beta chains were read from a single sample in a study of T-cell memory formation after mild COVID-19. One entry per CDR3 protein results from TCRdb running MiXCR on the 5' RACE reads. The data contain 80,000 to 95,000 distinct CDR3 sequences, 25% of them singletons. The sequenced sample consisted of PBMCs or a T cell subset sorted from them (not recorded which). Receptors were obtained from a man between 18 and 35 years old who had mild COVID-19 (a few samples of this study predate the infection). Cell type and time point are not known. CDR3s include the opening cysteine and the closing phenylalanine or tryptophan. Size tells how often a clone was seen (once, few, many) or the class of an expanded clone, and some rows leave it out.

J gene	V gene	clone size	CDR3 protein
TRBJ2-5	TRBV29-1	.	CSCRAPDDIETQYF
TRBJ2-4	TRBV6-6	few	CASSYSSESAKNIQYF
TRBJ1-1	TRBV4-1	few	CASSQDGGETNTEAFF
TRBJ2-1	TRBV15	many	CATSSGTGGLNEQFF
TRBJ2-1	TRBV30	few	CAWSVTWSAEQFF
TRBJ2-7	TRBV7-2	few	CASSETSGGGYEQYF
TRBJ2-5	TRBV4-3	few	CASSQEHPGPQETQYF
TRBJ2-1	TRBV6-5	few	CASSYAPGQGKDEQFF
TRBJ1-2	TRBV25-1	.	CASSEPGVAGYTF
TRBJ2-2	TRBV7-9	.	CASGGGQVDTGELFF
TRBJ1-5	TRBV4-2	.	CASSQIQGSNQPQHF
TRBJ1-1	TRBV4-1	.	CASSQPGSGTEAFF
TRBJ1-2	TRBV4-1	.	CASSQESGQRPYGYTF
TRBJ2-1	TRBV12-3/TRBV12-4	few	CASSFTGALDEQFF
TRBJ2-7	TRBV29-1	.	CSVGPGSSYEQYF
TRBJ2-3	TRBV6-2/TRBV6-3	few	CASSYRDTQYF
TRBJ2-7	TRBV4-1	few	CASSQDFRGNNEQYF
TRBJ2-3	TRBV19	.	CATLAGSTDTQYF
TRBJ2-3	TRBV12-3/TRBV12-4	.	CASSLPAAGEVTQYF
TRBJ2-2	TRBV20-1	few	CSAAKTGTDTGELFF
TRBJ1-1	TRBV6-6	.	CASTNRAEAFF
TRBJ2-1	TRBV29-1	.	CSGSAGGPLDEQFF
TRBJ2-3	TRBV4-3	few	CASSQEGSGGGTDTQYF
TRBJ1-1	TRBV6-5	.	CASSYGGWGNTEAFF
TRBJ2-5	TRBV14	few	CASSFESGGSRRETQYF
TRBJ2-5	TRBV7-7	few	CASSLGGPQYQETQYF
TRBJ2-7	TRBV6-1	.	CASTRAGGYEQYF
TRBJ2-5	TRBV12-3/TRBV12-4	few	CASSPTGDETQYF
TRBJ1-2	TRBV7-2	few	CASSLYGGPYAYTF
TRBJ2-3	TRBV20-1	.	CSARAVAGGPITDTQYF
TRBJ2-7	TRBV7-8	.	CASSLARPVGEQYF
TRBJ2-2	TRBV28	.	CASSPSGAGELFF
TRBJ1-1	TRBV5-1	.	CASSFDRGDAEAFF
TRBJ2-1	TRBV29-1	few	CSHWDSAYGTGSYNEQFF
TRBJ2-3	TRBV11-2	.	CASSFQRGRTDTQYF
TRBJ1-1	TRBV29-1	few	CSAHMNTEAFF
TRBJ2-3	TRBV3-1	few	CASSQGWTSTDTQYF
TRBJ2-7	TRBV4-1	.	CASSPSGGGFYEQYF
TRBJ2-1	TRBV9	.	CASSVAIAGVPGEQFF
TRBJ1-3	TRBV4-1	.	CASSQGVRATIYF
TRBJ1-5	TRBV4-1	.	CASSGPLEGQPQHF
TRBJ2-1	TRBV4-2	few	CASSLGQSEQFF
TRBJ2-7	TRBV20-1	.	CSATSGGTLEQYF
TRBJ2-3	TRBV5-5	.	CASRLGLAGGIRDTQYF
TRBJ2-7	TRBV29-1	few	CSAQAGGSYEQYF
TRBJ2-1	TRBV5-1	few	CASSLILGGWPRNEQFF
TRBJ1-2	TRBV6-6	.	CASSVRQGADGYTF
TRBJ1-4	TRBV4-1	.	CASSQVGREEKLFF
TRBJ2-1	TRBV4-2	few	CASSQDLTSGEYNEQFF
TRBJ2-4	TRBV7-8	few	CASSNGPIQYF
TRBJ2-2	TRBV11-1	few	CASSLGGTTENVF
TRBJ1-2	TRBV5-1	.	CASGAHGYTF
TRBJ2-7	TRBV20-1	.	CSARDRANPYEQYF
TRBJ2-2	TRBV6-5	few	CASRLTGTGGSGELFF
TRBJ2-2	TRBV7-2	.	CASSLGDRAYTGELFF
TRBJ2-3	TRBV7-2	.	CASSPPAKSTDTQYF
TRBJ1-2	TRBV6-5	many	CASSLDSNYGYTF
TRBJ2-3	TRBV5-1	few	CASGGDRDSTDTQYF
TRBJ2-1	TRBV9	.	CASSKEGLGGSFSSYNEQFF
TRBJ2-5	TRBV6-5	.	CASSPGGGGETQYF